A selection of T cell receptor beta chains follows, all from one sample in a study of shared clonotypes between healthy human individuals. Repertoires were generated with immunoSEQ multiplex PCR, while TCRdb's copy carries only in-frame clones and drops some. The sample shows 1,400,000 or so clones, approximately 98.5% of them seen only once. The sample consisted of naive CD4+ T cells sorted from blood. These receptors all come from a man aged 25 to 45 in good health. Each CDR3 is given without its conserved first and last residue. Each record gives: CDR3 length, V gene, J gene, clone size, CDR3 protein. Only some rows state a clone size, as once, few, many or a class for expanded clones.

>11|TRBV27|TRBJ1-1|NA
ASSREGNTEAF
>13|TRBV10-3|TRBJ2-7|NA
AIRAGGQGSYEQY
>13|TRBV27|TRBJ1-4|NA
ASSNQGLRNEKLF
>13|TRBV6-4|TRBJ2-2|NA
ASSVSTVNTGELF
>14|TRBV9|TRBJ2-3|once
ASSVGWNRVGVTQY
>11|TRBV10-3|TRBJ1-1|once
AISVGVNTEAF
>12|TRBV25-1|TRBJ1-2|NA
ASSDVGGSRSYT
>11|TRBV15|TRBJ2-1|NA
ATSRGPYNEQF
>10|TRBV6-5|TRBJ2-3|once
ASSPPVGTQY
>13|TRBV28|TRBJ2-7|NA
ASSATESHSYEQY
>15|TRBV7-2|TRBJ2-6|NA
ASSLEQAPSGANVLT
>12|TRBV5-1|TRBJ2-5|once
ASSPGLAGETQY
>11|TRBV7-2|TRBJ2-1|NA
ASSLTRYNEQF
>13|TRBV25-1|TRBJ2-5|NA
ASSDPGRTQETQY
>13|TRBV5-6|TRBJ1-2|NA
ASSFVTGLLYGYT
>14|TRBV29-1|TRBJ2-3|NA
SDQLPGTSSTDTQY
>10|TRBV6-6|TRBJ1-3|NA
ASIGVGNTIY
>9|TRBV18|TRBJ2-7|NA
ASSPTYEQY
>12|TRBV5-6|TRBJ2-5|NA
ASSLWAAQETQY
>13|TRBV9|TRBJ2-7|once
ASSVAAAGGFEQY